Following are 30 T cell receptor beta chains from one sample sequenced in a study of cytomegalovirus exposure and HLA in healthy donors. Both 60 Vbeta primers and 13 Jbeta primers went into the PCR. TCRdb keeps only in-frame clones here, not all; method: immunoSEQ multiplex PCR. The sample has some 120,000 clones, approximately 74% seen once. The specimen was PBMCs. The receptors here all came from a man between 40 and 49 years old in good health and CMV-seropositive.

The chain carries TRBV13 and TRBJ1-1, with TRBD1 matching 11 bases. Unmatched junction bases numbered 1, after V lost 3 bases and J lost 4 bases. Germline V gene sequence: CDR1 PRHDT, CDR2 FYEKMQ (reference sequence). The CDR3 is 14 residues long. CDR3 residues: CASSFGTGGTEAFF. Written as DNA, the CDR3 is TGTGCCAGCAGCTTCGGGACAGGGGGCACTGAAGCTTTCTTT.

This rearrangement joins TRBV18 to TRBJ2-3; 13 bases align to TRBD2. CDR3 length: 16 residues. V shed 6 bases and J 2 bases; nucleotides not matched to a gene: 5. Per the germline V gene, CDR1 is KGHSH and CDR2 is LQKENI. CDR3 nucleotides: TGTGCCAGCTCCCCGACTAGCGGGGGGCTCACAGATACGCAGTATTTT. Its translation: CASSPTSGGLTDTQYF.

The chain uses TRBV2 and TRBJ1-1; tentative D call: TRBD1 (6 bases). The germline gives CDR1 SNHLY, CDR2 FYNNEI. CDR3 length: 14 residues. Trimming left V 0 bases short and J 4 bases short, with 9 bases between. This chain's CDR3 is CASSEARGSTEAFF. The CDR3 nucleotides are TGTGCCAGCAGTGAAGCCAGGGGAAGCACTGAAGCTTTCTTT. The full variable domain, rest sourced from reference TRBV2 and TRBJ1-1, is EPEVTQTPSHQVTQMGQEVILRCVPISNHLYFYWYRQILGQKVEFLVSFYNNEISEKSEIFDDQFSVERPDGSNFTLKIRSTKLEDSAMYFCASSEARGSTEAFFGQGTRLTVV.

This sequence joins TRBV6-1 and TRBJ2-7, with 11 bases matching TRBD1. Germline V gene data show CDR1 as MNHNS and CDR2 as SASEGT. With 6 bases clipped from V and 3 bases from J, the junction kept 4 bases outside the gene matches. The CDR3 contains 14 residues. The CDR3 DNA is TGTGCCAGCAGCCGGGACAGGGGGATCTACGAGCAGTACTTC. Translation: CASSRDRGIYEQYF.

This clone was seen a few times. The chain joins TRBV30 to TRBJ2-7, with 11 bases matching TRBD1. The junction had 2 bases not matched to a gene; V was cut back by 5 bases and J by 5 bases. In germline, CDR1 is GTSNPN, CDR2 SVGIG (reference sequence). This CDR3 contains 12 residues. The CDR3 sequence is CAWGQGAHEQYF. In DNA, the CDR3 is TGTGCCTGGGGACAGGGGGCTCACGAGCAGTACTTC.

The V gene is TRBV21-1, the J gene TRBJ2-1; the table gives TRBD1 as D, unverified against the DNA. TRBV21-1 is annotated as a pseudogene. The CDR3 runs to 17 residues. CDR3 bases: TGTGCCAGCAGCAAAGCTAGAAAAGGGGATCCCTACAATGAGCAGTTCTTC. Its protein product is CASSKARKGDPYNEQFF.

The sample holds a few counts of this clone. This sequence joins TRBV11-1 and TRBJ2-1; 8 bases are a match to TRBD2. Germline V gives CDR1 SGHAT, CDR2 FQDESV (reference sequence). The CDR3 spans 17 residues. The ends lost 1 base at V and 7 bases at J; junction bases unmatched: 12. CDR3 DNA: TGTGCCAGCAGCTTAGTTGGTCCGGGAGGGCGACGGAATGAGCAGTTCTTC. It is translated as CASSLVGPGGRRNEQFF. Full variable domain (remainder filled in from reference TRBV11-1 and TRBJ2-1): EAEVAQSPRYKITEKSQAVAFWCDPISGHATLYWYRQILGQGPELLVQFQDESVVDDSQLPKDRFSAERLKGVDSTLKIQPAELGDSAMYLCASSLVGPGGRRNEQFFGPGTRLTVL.

The chain recombines TRBV5-1 with TRBJ2-1, with TRBD2 matching 7 bases. With 0 bases clipped from V and 15 bases from J, the junction kept 6 bases outside the gene matches. This CDR3 is built from 12 residues. CDR1 SGHRS and CDR2 YFSETQ come from the germline V gene. CDR3 DNA: TGCGCCAGCAGCTTGGATACTACGGGAGGGTTCTTC. This translates into CASSLDTTGGFF.

This sequence joins TRBV18 and TRBJ1-1; unclear D gene. This CDR3 is 13 amino acids long. CDR1 KGHSH and CDR2 LQKENI come from the germline V gene. V lost 3 bases and J 6 bases, leaving 11 bases between the germline ends. The DNA of the CDR3 is TGTGCCAGCTCACCCGACTATCTAGCTGAAGCTTTCTTT. It yields the protein CASSPDYLAEAFF.

This clone was seen a handful of times. V gene TRBV7-8 combines with J gene TRBJ1-2; D perhaps matches TRBD1 (6 bases). Germline V gene data show CDR1 as SGHVS and CDR2 as FQNEAQ. This CDR3 spans 13 amino acids. The V gene lost 5 bases and the J gene lost 8 bases, with 15 bases spanning the gap. The CDR3 DNA sequence: TGTGCCAGCAGCCAGAGGGGGGGCTGGGGCTACACCTTC. It encodes CASSQRGGWGYTF. The variable domain in full, with the rest retrieved from reference TRBV7-8 and TRBJ1-2, is GAGVSQSPRYKVAKRGQDVALRCDPISGHVSLFWYQQALGQGPEFLTYFQNEAQLDKSGLPSDRFFAERPEGSVSTLKIQRTQQEDSAVYLCASSQRGGWGYTFGSGTRLTVV.

The CDR3 spells CASSLKGGNTEAFF. The CDR3 region has the DNA TGCGCCAGCAGCCTAAAGGGAGGAAACACTGAAGCTTTCTTT. The V and J genes are TRBV4-1 and TRBJ1-1, with D unresolved. The germline V and J ends were trimmed by 4 bases and 2 bases, with 11 bases remaining between them. The germline CDR1 and CDR2 sequences are MGHRA and YSYEKL. There are 14 residues in the CDR3.

V gene TRBV27 combines with J gene TRBJ1-6; D may be TRBD1 (6 bases). Trimming shortened V by 0 bases and J by 3 bases, and 9 bases separated the two germline ends. The CDR3 covers 16 residues. Germline-derived CDR1 and CDR2 are MNHEY and SMNVEV (reference sequence). This CDR3 reads CASSLSGHFYNSPLHF. DNA of the CDR3: TGTGCCAGCAGTTTATCGGGACACTTCTATAATTCACCCCTCCACTTT.

This clone was picked up a small number of times. The rearrangement joins TRBV6-6 to TRBJ1-5; TRBD1 matches at 10 bases. CDR1 is MNHNY, CDR2 SVGAGI, per germline (reference sequence). This CDR3 spans 15 amino acids. J lost 4 bases, V lost 6 bases, and 6 bases had no gene match. In nucleotides, the CDR3 is TGTGCCAGCAGAACAAGGACAGGGGGTAATCAGCCCCAGCATTTT. Its protein is CASRTRTGGNQPQHF.

The gene calls are TRBV5-6 and TRBJ1-6; 9 positions match TRBD1. This CDR3 has 15 amino acids. V was clipped by 2 bases and J by 7 bases; unmatched bases: 4. Germline CDR1 and CDR2: SGHDT and YYEEEE. The CDR3 sequence is CASSFAGQGNSPLHF. CDR3 DNA: TGTGCCAGCAGCTTCGCGGGACAGGGAAATTCACCCCTCCACTTT. Complete variable domain (other parts from reference TRBV5-6 and TRBJ1-6): DAGVTQSPTHLIKTRGQQVTLRCSPKSGHDTVSWYQQALGQGPQFIFQYYEEEERQRGNFPDRFSGHQFPNYSSELNVNALLLGDSALYLCASSFAGQGNSPLHFGNGTRLTVT.

The chain is built from TRBV28 and TRBJ2-1, with D perhaps TRBD2 (6 bases). Germline CDR1 is MDHEN and CDR2 is SYDVKM. Trimming stripped 3 bases from V and 12 bases from J, with 15 bases between. The length of the CDR3 is 13 residues. The CDR3 reads CASSFPMRDPQFF. For the CDR3, the DNA is TGTGCCAGCAGTTTCCCTATGCGGGATCCGCAGTTCTTC.

This chain uses TRBV5-6 with TRBJ2-7, with 7 bases that match TRBD1. This CDR3 has 19 residues. Trimming took 1 base from V and 0 from J; bases not matched to a gene: 16. Per the germline V gene, CDR1 is SGHDT and CDR2 is YYEEEE. The chain's CDR3 is CASSLINQQGYISSYEQYF. The CDR3, as DNA: TGTGCCAGCAGCTTGATAAATCAACAGGGGTACATATCCTCCTACGAGCAGTACTTC.

With respect to this clone: This CDR3 is also generated by other DNA sequences in the sample. The J gene is TRBJ1-2, the V gene TRBV2; the D is unclear. The CDR3 covers 11 residues. Germline V gives CDR1 SNHLY, CDR2 FYNNEI. Trimming took off 3 bases at V and 6 bases at J, with 5 bases between the two ends. This chain's CDR3 is CASSESNGYTF. Written as DNA, the CDR3 is TGTGCCAGCAGTGAGTCAAATGGCTACACCTTC.

CDR3 nucleotides: TGTGCCAGCTCAGGGGACCTAAATCAGCCCCAGCATTTT. Protein sequence: CASSGDLNQPQHF. The chain joins TRBV2 to TRBJ1-5; tentatively, D is TRBD1 (6 bases). This CDR3 has 13 amino acids. Trimming cost V 8 bases and J 4 bases, with 12 bases left between them. Germline lookup yields CDR1 SNHLY and CDR2 FYNNEI. Full variable domain (remainder filled in from reference TRBV2 and TRBJ1-5): EPEVTQTPSHQVTQMGQEVILRCVPISNHLYFYWYRQILGQKVEFLVSFYNNEISEKSEIFDDQFSVERPDGSNFTLKIRSTKLEDSAMYFCASSGDLNQPQHFGDGTRLSIL.

The J gene is TRBJ2-7, the V gene TRBV13; tentative D call: TRBD2 (7 bases). Germline V CDR1 and CDR2: PRHDT, FYEKMQ (reference sequence). The CDR3 length is 15 residues. Trimming cost V 0 bases and J 3 bases, with 12 bases left between them. The CDR3: CASSLGGGGDYEQYF. CDR3 sequence (DNA): TGTGCCAGCAGCTTAGGCGGAGGGGGGGACTACGAGCAGTACTTC.

This clone was counted a few times. The sample carries other DNA sequences with the same CDR3. This chain connects TRBV7-9 to TRBJ2-3, with D possibly matching TRBD1 (5 bases). The V gene's germline CDR1 is SEHNR and CDR2 FQNEAQ (reference sequence). The CDR3 spans 13 residues. Trimming took 3 bases from V and 7 from J, leaving 11 bases between them. CDR3 loop: CASSFRQTNTQYF. DNA for the CDR3: TGTGCCAGCAGCTTCCGACAGACCAATACGCAGTATTTT.

V and J are TRBV27 and TRBJ2-5, with 10 bases matching TRBD1. The end of the DNA aligns better with TRBJ2-7, so the J call may be wrong. Germline V gene lookup returns CDR1 MNHEY and CDR2 SMNVEV (reference sequence). The CDR3 consists of 15 residues. The CDR3 sequence: CASRYRDRGVYEQYF. Written as DNA, the CDR3 is TGTGCCAGCAGGTACCGGGACAGGGGAGTCTACGAGCAGTACTTC.

V and J are TRBV15 and TRBJ2-5, with a weak D call TRBD2 (6 bases). In germline, CDR1 is LNHNV, CDR2 YYDKDF (reference sequence). This CDR3 is 14 amino acids long. Trimming took off 1 base at V and 4 bases at J, with 10 bases between the two ends. CDR3 loop: CATSRVGGTETQYF. CDR3 bases: TGTGCCACCAGCAGAGTAGGAGGGACAGAGACCCAGTACTTC.

The chain is built from TRBV10-1 and TRBJ2-3; D may be TRBD2 (5 bases). Between the trimmed V and J ends, which lost 2 bases and 2 bases, there was a span of 17 bases. This CDR3 is built from 17 residues. The germline V gene has CDR1 WNHNN and CDR2 SYGVQD (reference sequence). CDR3 residues: CASSEPRHERTTDTQYF. The CDR3 nucleotides read TGCGCCAGCAGTGAGCCGAGGCACGAGCGGACCACAGATACGCAGTATTTT.

V is TRBV7-9 and J is TRBJ1-4, with D uncertain. Trimming removed 7 bases at V and 5 bases at J, with 26 bases between. Germline V lookup: CDR1 SEHNR, CDR2 FQNEAQ (reference sequence). This CDR3 region has 18 residues. The CDR3 nucleotides read TGTGCCAGCACCCGAGAAGGGCACCAAATCGGGGAGAATGAAAAACTGTTTTTT. It translates to CASTREGHQIGENEKLFF.

The V and J genes are TRBV6-1 and TRBJ1-5; 9 bases are a match to TRBD1. The germline V gene encodes CDR1 MNHNS and CDR2 SASEGT. The junction had 11 bases not matched to a gene; V was cut back by 7 bases and J by 1 base. CDR3 length equals 17 residues. The CDR3 protein is CASTDSGGQGSNQPQHF. The CDR3 nucleotides read TGTGCCAGCACTGACAGTGGGGGACAGGGAAGCAATCAGCCCCAGCATTTT.

This chain connects TRBV4-2 to TRBJ1-1, with TRBD1 matching over 7 bases. This CDR3 region has 15 residues. V was clipped by 0 bases and J by 6 bases; unmatched bases: 7. From germline, CDR1 is LGHNA and CDR2 YNFKEQ. The CDR3 is CASSQDRGQGAEAFF. The CDR3 DNA sequence: TGTGCCAGCAGCCAAGATCGGGGGCAGGGGGCTGAAGCTTTCTTT.

This chain joins TRBV5-4 and TRBJ2-7, with 9 bases fitting TRBD2. V shed 0 bases and J 0 bases; nucleotides not matched to a gene: 7. This CDR3 comprises 17 residues. Germline loops: CDR1 SGHNT, CDR2 YYREEE (reference sequence). This chain's CDR3 is CASSLEAGGPHSYEQYF. CDR3 sequence (DNA): TGTGCCAGCAGCTTGGAAGCGGGAGGACCACACTCCTACGAGCAGTACTTC.

The chain combines TRBV5-1 with TRBJ2-1, with TRBD2 matching over 8 bases. With 0 bases clipped from V and 0 bases from J, the junction kept 5 bases outside the gene matches. Germline CDR1 SGHRS, CDR2 YFSETQ. The CDR3 length is 17 residues. The CDR3 sequence is CASSLEPSGYSYNEQFF. The CDR3 region has the DNA TGCGCCAGCAGCTTGGAACCTAGCGGGTACTCCTACAATGAGCAGTTCTTC. Filled out from reference TRBV5-1 and TRBJ2-1, the complete variable domain reads KAGVTQTPRYLIKTRGQQVTLSCSPISGHRSVSWYQQTPGQGLQFLFEYFSETQRNKGNFPGRFSGRQFSNSRSEMNVSTLELGDSALYLCASSLEPSGYSYNEQFFGPGTRLTVL.

The genes are TRBV5-1 and TRBJ2-7, with TRBD1 identical over 7 bases. The CDR3 sequence is 14 residues long. After removal of 3 bases from V and 3 bases from J, the junction contained 6 bases not matched to a gene. Germline V gives CDR1 SGHRS, CDR2 YFSETQ. For the CDR3, the DNA is TGCGCCAGCAGCTACCGACAGGGTAACTACGAGCAGTACTTC. This codes for CASSYRQGNYEQYF. The full variable domain, with the rest looked up from reference TRBV5-1 and TRBJ2-7, is KAGVTQTPRYLIKTRGQQVTLSCSPISGHRSVSWYQQTPGQGLQFLFEYFSETQRNKGNFPGRFSGRQFSNSRSEMNVSTLELGDSALYLCASSYRQGNYEQYFGPGTRLTVT.

This clone was observed a handful of times. The V gene is TRBV28, the J gene TRBJ2-7; TRBD1 matches at 9 bases. J was trimmed by 2 bases and V by 6 bases; bases with no gene match: 17. The length of the CDR3 is 18 residues. Germline V gene lookup returns CDR1 MDHEN and CDR2 SYDVKM. CDR3 protein: CASSSILKPGQGPYEQYF. DNA for the CDR3: TGTGCCAGCAGCTCTATTTTGAAGCCGGGACAGGGACCCTACGAGCAGTACTTC.